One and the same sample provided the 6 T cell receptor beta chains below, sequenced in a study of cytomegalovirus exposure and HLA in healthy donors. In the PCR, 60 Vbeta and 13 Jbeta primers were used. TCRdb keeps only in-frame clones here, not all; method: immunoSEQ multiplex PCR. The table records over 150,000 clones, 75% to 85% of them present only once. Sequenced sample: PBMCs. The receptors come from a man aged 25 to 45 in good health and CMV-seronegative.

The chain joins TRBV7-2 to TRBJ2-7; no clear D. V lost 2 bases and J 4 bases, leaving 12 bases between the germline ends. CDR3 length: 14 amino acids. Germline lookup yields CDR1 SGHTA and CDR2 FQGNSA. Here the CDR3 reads CASSLIQAGYEQYF. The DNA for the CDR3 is TGTGCCAGCAGCTTAATACAAGCCGGGTACGAGCAGTACTTC.

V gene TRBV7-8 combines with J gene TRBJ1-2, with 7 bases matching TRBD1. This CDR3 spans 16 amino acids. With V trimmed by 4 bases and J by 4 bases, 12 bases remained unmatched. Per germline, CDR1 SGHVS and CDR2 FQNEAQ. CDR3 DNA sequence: TGTGCCAGCAGCTGGGAGGCGGGACAGAACATCTATGGCTACACCTTC. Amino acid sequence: CASSWEAGQNIYGYTF.

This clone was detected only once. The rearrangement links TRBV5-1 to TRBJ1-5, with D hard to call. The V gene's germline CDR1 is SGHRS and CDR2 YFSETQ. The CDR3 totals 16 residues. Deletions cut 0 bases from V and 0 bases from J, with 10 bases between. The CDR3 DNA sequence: TGCGCCAGCAGCTTGGGAGGTCCTTATAGCAATCAGCCCCAGCATTTT. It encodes CASSLGGPYSNQPQHF.

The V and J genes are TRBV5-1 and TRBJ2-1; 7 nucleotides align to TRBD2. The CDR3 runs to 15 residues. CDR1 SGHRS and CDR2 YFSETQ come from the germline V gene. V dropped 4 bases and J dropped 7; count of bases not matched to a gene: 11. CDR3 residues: CASSDGTIGTNEQFF. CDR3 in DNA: TGCGCCAGCAGCGACGGGACTATAGGAACGAATGAGCAGTTCTTC. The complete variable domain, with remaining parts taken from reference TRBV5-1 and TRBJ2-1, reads KAGVTQTPRYLIKTRGQQVTLSCSPISGHRSVSWYQQTPGQGLQFLFEYFSETQRNKGNFPGRFSGRQFSNSRSEMNVSTLELGDSALYLCASSDGTIGTNEQFFGPGTRLTVL.

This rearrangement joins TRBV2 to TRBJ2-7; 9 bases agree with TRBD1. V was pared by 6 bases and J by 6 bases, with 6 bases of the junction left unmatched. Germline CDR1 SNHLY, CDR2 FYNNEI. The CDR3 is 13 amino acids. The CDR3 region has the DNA TGTGCCAGCAGAAGGGACAGGGAATGCGAGCAGTACTTC. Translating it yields CASRRDRECEQYF.

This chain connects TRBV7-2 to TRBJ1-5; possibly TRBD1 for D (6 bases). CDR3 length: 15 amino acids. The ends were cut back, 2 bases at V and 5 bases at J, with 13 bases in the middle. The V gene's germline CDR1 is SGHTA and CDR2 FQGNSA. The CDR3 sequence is CASSLSGTYDQPQHF. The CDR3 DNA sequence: TGTGCCAGCAGCTTATCCGGGACATATGATCAGCCCCAGCATTTT.